What follows describes a single TCR beta chain. This entry is derived from a study of blood T cell repertoires in COVID-19. Whole-study context: COVID-19 samples from acute and convalescent phases originated in the United States, Italy and Spain. Nucleic acid was either cDNA or gDNA, and it came from T cells, B-cell-depleted T cells, or PBMCs.

Germline assignment: CDR1 SGHRS and CDR2 YFSETQ. The junction had 6 bases not matched to a gene; V was cut back by 4 bases and J by 3 bases. The CDR3 sequence is 16 residues long. Seattle researchers signed up patients amid active infection and tracked them longitudinally. Authors' data handling: Reference gene primer amplification in the assay estimated nucleated cell counts. Using immunoSEQ multiplex PCR, the repertoire was profiled, and TCRdb retains in-frame clones only, with some absent. The V and J calls and the clone size are those of that table, but D and trimming were determined from the DNA. The sample records 200,000 to 300,000 clones, around 84% being singletons.

What was sequenced was peripheral blood. The rearrangement joins TRBV5-1 to TRBJ1-3, with 11 bases fitting TRBD1. The origin of this receptor is a woman aged 60-70 years with COVID-19, enrolled during active disease. CDR3 nucleotide sequence: TGCGCCAGCAGCGACGGGACAGGGGGAGGTGGAAACACCATATATTTT. It specifies CASSDGTGGGGNTIYF.